This T cell receptor (beta chain) was documented in a study of T cell responses to AZD1222 COVID-19 vaccine. Sequencing used immunoSEQ multiplex PCR; TCRdb keeps in-frame clones, though not all of them. The sample comprises 130,000 or so clones, roughly 85% of which are singletons, and around 8% rests with the top ten. CDR1 and CDR2 from the germline V gene are SEHNR and FQNEAQ (reference sequence). V was pared by 7 bases and J by 3 bases, with 15 bases between. This CDR3 has 14 amino acids. Study-level results: AZD1222 recipients seropositive at baseline numbered only six. CD4 TCRs covered the whole spike, strongest at regions 160-218 and 743-854. Regions left unmutated in variants are reportedly the target of nearly half of spike-specific TCRs. All repertoire sampling was performed exclusively after the peak T cell response.

A word on this clone: The antigen is not known.

The specimen comprised peripheral blood, sampled 28 days after the second dose of the MenACWY control vaccine. This receptor was taken from an adult who received the MenACWY meningococcal vaccine as a control. The rearrangement joins TRBV7-9 to TRBJ1-1, with D uncertain. CDR3 DNA: TGTGCCAGCAACCTAAATGGGGATTACACTGAAGCTTTCTTT. It codes for CASNLNGDYTEAFF.